The text below deals with one T cell receptor beta chain. Antigen: not known. The sample belongs to a study of neurological immune-mediated disorders. The study, taken as a whole, reports: Multiple sclerosis, the disease with the least TCR clonal expansion, fell below healthy controls, whereas HTLV-1-associated myelopathy showed the most.

TCRdb reanalysed the 5' RACE reads using MiXCR and keeps one entry per CDR3 protein. The sample includes roughly 80,000 distinct CDR3 sequences, about 15% of them seen just once. The CDR3 covers 14 residues. The V and J ends lost 2 bases and 7 bases respectively, with 11 bases between them. This receptor was identified in a woman aged 40 to 50 in good health. The chain joins TRBV12-3 or TRBV12-4 to TRBJ2-2; D is undetermined. Sequencing used PBMCs. The chain's CDR3 is CASSLLGPDGELFF. CDR3 nucleotides: TGTGCCAGCAGTTTATTGGGTCCGGACGGGGAGCTGTTTTTT.